This TCR beta chain was retrieved from a study of T cells after posttransplantation cyclophosphamide. Whole-study findings and limits: Recipient CMV seropositivity and CMV reactivation strongly tracked TRB clonality. Skin or GI-infiltrating T cells shared few TRB sequences with blood.

The related graft donor's blood sample was taken on the day of bone marrow donation. TCRdb's table, derived via immunoSEQ multiplex PCR, lists solely in-frame clones and lacks some. The sample contains tens of thousands of clones, none occurring once; 6% to 7% lies in the top ten. The CDR3 extends over 14 amino acids. Germline V lookup: CDR1 MNHEY, CDR2 SMNVEV (reference sequence). V trimming: 5 bases; J trimming: 4 bases; junction bases outside the gene matches: 4. On this clone itself: Antigen: not known.

The sequencing sample was made of PBMCs. The receptor comes from a woman aged 55-69 years in good health, CMV-negative, and a related stem cell transplant donor. The chain combines TRBV27 with TRBJ1-5, with 8 bases aligning to TRBD1. The CDR3 reads CASSARTGNQPQHF. CDR3 in DNA: TGTGCCAGCAGTGCCAGGACAGGGAATCAGCCCCAGCATTTT.